A single sample gave rise to the 32 T cell receptor beta chains below, sequenced in a study of T cell repertoires in cytomegalovirus infection. TCRdb itself ran the reads through MiXCR, one entry per CDR3 protein. The table records 150,000 or so distinct CDR3 sequences, about 15% of them present only once. The sample comprised CD8+ T cells from PBMCs. The source of these receptors is a human donor in good health (CMV status not recorded). Some clones in this sample may be carry-over from other donors' samples.

This clonotype was found a few times. The chain links TRBV14 to TRBJ2-3, with 9 bases matching TRBD1. J lost 9 bases, V lost 1 base, and 11 bases had no gene match. This CDR3 is built from 16 residues. Germline CDR1 is SGHDN and CDR2 is FVKESK. The CDR3 region has the DNA TGTGCCAGCAGCCAAGGGTGGACAGGGGTCATGGAGACGCAGTATTTT. Protein: CASSQGWTGVMETQYF.

This clonotype was recorded a few times. The rearrangement uses TRBV6-1 and TRBJ2-1; 7 nucleotides line up with TRBD2. CDR1 is MNHNS and CDR2 is SASEGT in the germline V gene. V was pared by 3 bases and J by 0 bases, with 11 bases of the junction left unmatched. The CDR3 has 18 amino acids. The CDR3 sequence: CASSEDLAAKSSYNEQFF. As DNA, the CDR3 is TGTGCCAGCAGTGAGGACCTAGCGGCCAAGAGCTCCTACAATGAGCAGTTCTTC.

The rearrangement links TRBV19 to TRBJ2-1; the match to TRBD2 covers 8 bases. V shed 7 bases and J 3 bases; nucleotides not matched to a gene: 8. This CDR3 has 15 residues. Germline CDR1 and CDR2: LNHDA and SQIVND (reference sequence). The CDR3 reads CASTPSAGVYNEQFF. CDR3 sequence (DNA): TGTGCCAGTACCCCGTCAGCGGGAGTCTACAATGAGCAGTTCTTC.

The genes are TRBV19 and TRBJ2-3, with D perhaps TRBD2 (6 bases). Deletions cut 7 bases from V and 2 bases from J, with 22 bases between. The germline gives CDR1 LNHDA, CDR2 SQIVND (reference sequence). The CDR3 sequence is 17 residues long. CDR3 in DNA: TGTGCCAGTACCCCCTTCATGGAGCGGGCTTACACAGATACGCAGTATTTT. This translates into CASTPFMERAYTDTQYF. The whole variable domain, filled in from reference TRBV19 and TRBJ2-3, reads DGGITQSPKYLFRKEGQNVTLSCEQNLNHDAMYWYRQDPGQGLRLIYYSQIVNDFQKGDIAEGYSVSREKKESFPLTVTSAQKNPTAFYLCASTPFMERAYTDTQYFGPGTRLTVL.

About this clonotype itself: Relative to the germline gene, one junction end is altered; a read error may explain this. The rearrangement joins TRBV2 to TRBJ2-7; 7 bases line up with TRBD1. The germline V gene has CDR1 SNHLY and CDR2 FYNNEI. CDR3 size: 10 residues. CDR3 residues: CASNGQEVDF. In DNA form, the CDR3 reads TGTGCCAGCAACGGACAGGAGGTGGACTTC.

This clonotype was counted between two and nine times. This rearrangement joins TRBV7-9 to TRBJ2-7; D is unresolved. This CDR3 has 12 amino acids. Germline CDR1 and CDR2: SEHNR and FQNEAQ (reference sequence). Deletions cut 4 bases from V and 3 bases from J, with 7 bases between. The CDR3 DNA reads as TGTGCCAGCAGCTCCGGTTTCTACGAGCAGTACTTC. It codes for CASSSGFYEQYF.

This clonotype has just a few counts. J is TRBJ2-7 and V is TRBV10-3, with D possibly matching TRBD2 (5 bases). Trimming took off 5 bases at V and 3 bases at J, with 14 bases between the two ends. CDR1 is ENHRY and CDR2 is SYGVKD in the germline V gene. The CDR3 is 14 amino acids. CDR3 sequence (DNA): TGTGCCATCAGTTCGACTAACTCCGACTACGAGCAGTACTTC. It is translated as CAISSTNSDYEQYF.

This clonotype turned up a few times. The rearrangement links TRBV7-6 to TRBJ1-1, with 7 bases that match TRBD1. The germline CDR1 and CDR2 sequences are SGHVS and FNYEAQ. V shed 4 bases and J 3 bases; nucleotides not matched to a gene: 5. This CDR3 spans 14 amino acids. The CDR3 nucleotides read TGTGCCAGCAGCTCCGACAGGGATCACACTGAAGCTTTCTTT. Amino acids: CASSSDRDHTEAFF.

This clonotype was detected only a few times. The chain uses TRBV7-3 and TRBJ2-7, with no clear D. The CDR3 is 13 residues long. V was trimmed by 5 bases and J by 4 bases, leaving 12 bases between them. In germline, CDR1 is SGHTA, CDR2 FQGTGA. In nucleotides, the CDR3 is TGTGCCAGCAGCCCCTTCCTAGGATACGAGCAGTACTTC. Translating it yields CASSPFLGYEQYF.

The chain joins TRBV27 to TRBJ1-2, with D possibly matching TRBD1 (5 bases). Per the germline V gene, CDR1 is MNHEY and CDR2 is SMNVEV (reference sequence). This CDR3 comprises 14 residues. V shed 2 bases and J shed 5 bases, with 12 bases lying between them. In nucleotides, the CDR3 is TGTGCCAGCAGTTTACGGGGCGGGGAATATGGCTACACCTTC. Its protein product is CASSLRGGEYGYTF.

DNA for the CDR3: TGTGCCAGCAGCGTTCAGGCGGGAGGAGCAGATACGCAGTATTTT. The encoded protein is CASSVQAGGADTQYF. This chain joins TRBV9 and TRBJ2-3; TRBD2 matches 8 bases. CDR1 SGDLS and CDR2 YYNGEE come from the germline V gene. The CDR3 sequence is 15 residues long. Germline trimming cut 2 bases from V and 4 bases from J; bases unmatched to any gene: 6. Full variable domain (rest looked up from reference TRBV9 and TRBJ2-3): DSGVTQTPKHLITATGQRVTLRCSPRSGDLSVYWYQQSLDQGLQFLIQYYNGEERAKGNILERFSAQQFPDLHSELNLSSLELGDSALYFCASSVQAGGADTQYFGPGTRLTVL.

The table lists this clonotype with a few counts. The chain uses TRBV6-2 or TRBV6-3 and TRBJ2-1; D might be TRBD1 or TRBD2, each matching 6 bases. CDR3 length: 16 amino acids. V shed 7 bases and J shed 0 bases, with 16 bases lying between them. CDR1 and CDR2 from the germline V gene are MNHEY and SVGEGT. The CDR3: CASTPRGGHSYNEQFF. CDR3 DNA: TGTGCCAGCACTCCCCGTGGGGGGCACTCCTACAATGAGCAGTTCTTC.

The chain employs TRBV2 and TRBJ2-5; D perhaps matches TRBD2 (6 bases). Per germline, CDR1 SNHLY and CDR2 FYNNEI. With 7 bases removed from V and 0 bases from J, the gap between germline ends came to 9 bases. CDR3 length: 13 residues. CDR3 amino acids: CASTRDYQETQYF. The CDR3 DNA reads as TGTGCCAGCACTCGGGACTACCAAGAGACCCAGTACTTC.

The rearrangement links TRBV5-4 to TRBJ1-6; weak D call: TRBD1 (5 bases). The ends were cut back, 0 bases at V and 10 bases at J, with 14 bases in the middle. This CDR3 region has 15 residues. The germline V gene has CDR1 SGHNT and CDR2 YYREEE (reference sequence). CDR3 bases: TGTGCCAGCAGCTTGGACCCCCTGGAGGGGTCACCCCTCCACTTT. Its protein product is CASSLDPLEGSPLHF.

In this sample, this clonotype turned up a few times. This chain joins TRBV7-2 and TRBJ2-1; D not certain. The CDR3 covers 16 residues. V was pared by 2 bases and J by 4 bases, with 15 bases between. Per the germline V gene, CDR1 is SGHTA and CDR2 is FQGNSA. CDR3 coding DNA: TGTGCCAGCAGCTTAAGGTCTGGCTGGGTATACAATGAGCAGTTCTTC. Encoded protein: CASSLRSGWVYNEQFF.

Only a few counts were recorded for this clonotype. V usage is TRBV7-2 and J usage is TRBJ1-4; 7 bases map to TRBD1. Germline CDR1 SGHTA, CDR2 FQGNSA. CDR3 length: 16 residues. The ends lost 1 base at V and 8 bases at J; junction bases unmatched: 10. The CDR3 DNA sequence: TGTGCCAGCAGCTTAGTAAGAAGGGGGACAGTCGAAAAACTGTTTTTT. Amino acids: CASSLVRRGTVEKLFF.

This clonotype has only a few counts. The chain uses TRBV19 and TRBJ1-3, with unresolved D. Looked up from germline, CDR1 is LNHDA and CDR2 is SQIVND (reference sequence). The CDR3 is 16 amino acids. Trimming left V 3 bases short and J 0 bases short, with 12 bases between. The CDR3 DNA reads as TGTGCCAGTAGTATCGGATTGGAGATCTCTGGAAACACCATATATTTT. It yields the protein CASSIGLEISGNTIYF.

The genes are TRBV5-6 and TRBJ1-3, with D maybe TRBD1 (5 bases). Trimming left V 4 bases short and J 1 base short, with 18 bases between. Germline CDR1 SGHDT, CDR2 YYEEEE. The CDR3 extends over 17 amino acids. CDR3 region: CASSVWGSPSSGNTIYF. The CDR3 bases are TGTGCCAGCAGCGTATGGGGGTCTCCATCTTCTGGAAACACCATATATTTT. The variable domain in full, with the rest retrieved from reference TRBV5-6 and TRBJ1-3, is DAGVTQSPTHLIKTRGQQVTLRCSPKSGHDTVSWYQQALGQGPQFIFQYYEEEERQRGNFPDRFSGHQFPNYSSELNVNALLLGDSALYLCASSVWGSPSSGNTIYFGEGSWLTVV.

This clonotype was counted a few times. The V call is TRBV7-3, the J call TRBJ2-3; 13 bases match TRBD2. CDR1 and CDR2 from the germline V gene are SGHTA and FQGTGA. V lost 5 bases, J lost 3 bases, and 11 bases stayed unmatched. The CDR3 loop spans 18 amino acids. The CDR3 loop reads CASSPGTSGDPGTDTQYF. The CDR3 region has the DNA TGTGCCAGCAGCCCCGGGACTAGCGGGGACCCGGGGACAGATACGCAGTATTTT.

The chain has TRBV7-2 and TRBJ1-5; unclear D gene. The CDR3 totals 16 residues. Germline CDR1 is SGHTA and CDR2 is FQGNSA. V was trimmed by 1 base and J by 4 bases, leaving 14 bases between them. DNA for the CDR3: TGTGCCAGCAGCTTAGACGGCAGACCTATTAATCAGCCCCAGCATTTT. Residues: CASSLDGRPINQPQHF.

In this sample, this clonotype turned up a few times. The V gene is TRBV5-5, the J gene TRBJ2-5, with D possibly matching TRBD1 (6 bases). CDR1 SGHKS and CDR2 YYEKEE come from the germline V gene (reference sequence). This CDR3 comprises 15 residues. V dropped 7 bases and J dropped 3 bases, with 19 bases sitting between them. The CDR3 bases are TGTGCCAGCGCGCCGGGAATGGGACAAAAAGAGACCCAGTACTTC. Protein: CASAPGMGQKETQYF.

The chain is built from TRBV7-2 and TRBJ2-3; 9 bases align to TRBD2. This CDR3 is built from 16 residues. V was pared by 5 bases and J by 6 bases, with 12 bases of the junction left unmatched. Germline V lookup: CDR1 SGHTA, CDR2 FQGNSA. The CDR3 sequence: CASSPVGSGSADTQYF. CDR3 in DNA: TGTGCCAGCAGCCCCGTAGGTAGCGGGAGTGCCGATACGCAGTATTTT.

Of note for this clonotype: No conserved phenylalanine or tryptophan ends this CDR3, so it is likely a read error. The DNA is omitted, as the CDR3 cannot be located on it reliably, and the CDR3 follows TCRdb's listing. This sequence joins TRBV4-3 and TRBJ2-6; the listed D gene, TRBD2, was not tested against the DNA. Germline V gene lookup returns CDR1 LGHNA and CDR2 YSLEER. The CDR3 numbers 10 amino acids, ends counted. The CDR3 reads CASSQFLTSG.

The chain carries TRBV7-9 and TRBJ2-2; D unresolved. The CDR3 spans 12 residues. Germline V gene data show CDR1 as SEHNR and CDR2 as FQNEAQ (reference sequence). Trimming shortened V by 5 bases and J by 7 bases, and 8 bases separated the two germline ends. In DNA form, the CDR3 reads TGTGCCAGCAGCAGCCCCAGCGGGGAGCTGTTTTTT. Its protein product is CASSSPSGELFF. Full variable domain (remainder filled in from reference TRBV7-9 and TRBJ2-2): DTGVSQNPRHKITKRGQNVTFRCDPISEHNRLYWYRQTLGQGPEFLTYFQNEAQLEKSRLLSDRFSAERPKGSFSTLEIQRTEQGDSAMYLCASSSPSGELFFGEGSRLTVL.

This clonotype was counted many times. The chain uses TRBV19 and TRBJ2-1, with 8 nucleotides matching TRBD1. Germline CDR1 is LNHDA and CDR2 is SQIVND (reference sequence). V lost 2 bases and J lost 7; bases outside the gene matches: 10. The CDR3 contains 16 residues. CDR3 DNA: TGTGCCAGTAGTATAAACTCTCAGGGGGCTCGTAATGAGCAGTTCTTC. As protein: CASSINSQGARNEQFF.

The J gene is TRBJ2-7, the V gene TRBV7-6; 11 bases are shared with TRBD2. With 5 bases clipped from V and 1 base from J, the junction kept 4 bases outside the gene matches. Germline assignment: CDR1 SGHVS and CDR2 FNYEAQ. The CDR3 contains 15 residues. In DNA, the CDR3 is TGTGCCAGCAGCCCACTAGCGGGAGTATCCTACGAGCAGTACTTC. Translating it yields CASSPLAGVSYEQYF.

This clonotype was counted only a few times. The rearrangement uses TRBV6-1 and TRBJ1-5; D is possibly TRBD1 (6 bases). The CDR3 is made up of 14 amino acids. Germline V lookup: CDR1 MNHNS, CDR2 SASEGT. The V end was cut by 5 bases, the J end by 0 bases, with 8 bases between. This CDR3 is CASSRGASNQPQHF. The CDR3 coding sequence is TGTGCCAGCAGTAGGGGGGCTAGCAATCAGCCCCAGCATTTT.

This clonotype was seen a handful of times. CDR3 coding DNA: TGTGCCAGCATCCAAGGGGCTAGCGGGAGGACAGATGAGCAGTTCTTC. This encodes CASIQGASGRTDEQFF. This sequence joins TRBV7-7 and TRBJ2-1; 11 bases are shared with TRBD2. After removal of 7 bases from V and 8 bases from J, the junction contained 13 bases not matched to a gene. The CDR3 totals 16 residues. Germline V CDR1 and CDR2: SSHAT, FNYEAQ (reference sequence).

In this sample, this clonotype turned up a few times. The rearrangement links TRBV28 to TRBJ2-7; D gene unclear. The CDR3 consists of 16 residues. The V end was cut by 3 bases, the J end by 0 bases, with 15 bases between. Germline CDR1 reads MDHEN; CDR2 reads SYDVKM. The CDR3 reads CASSLETALPSYEQYF. CDR3 DNA sequence: TGTGCCAGCAGTTTGGAGACGGCCCTCCCCTCCTACGAGCAGTACTTC.

This clonotype was seen only a few times. The J gene is TRBJ1-2, the V gene TRBV12-3 or TRBV12-4; 8 bases agree with TRBD1. The CDR3 has 13 residues. Trimming cost V 5 bases and J 6 bases; bases outside gene matches: 5. CDR3 in amino acids: CASSPRGRDGYTF. The CDR3 region has the DNA TGTGCCAGCAGTCCCAGGGGGCGGGATGGCTACACCTTC.

The V gene is TRBV2, the J gene TRBJ1-1; D might be TRBD1 (6 bases). Trimming took 7 bases from V and 1 from J, leaving 16 bases between them. The CDR3 covers 15 residues. The germline V gene has CDR1 SNHLY and CDR2 FYNNEI. This chain's CDR3 is CASTPLGDKNTEAFF. CDR3 DNA: TGTGCCAGCACCCCCTTGGGGGACAAGAACACTGAAGCTTTCTTT. The full variable domain, rest sourced from reference TRBV2 and TRBJ1-1, is EPEVTQTPSHQVTQMGQEVILRCVPISNHLYFYWYRQILGQKVEFLVSFYNNEISEKSEIFDDQFSVERPDGSNFTLKIRSTKLEDSAMYFCASTPLGDKNTEAFFGQGTRLTVV.

Points on this clonotype: A much larger clone differs from this one at a single base, so this may be a read error. The genes are TRBV29-1 and TRBJ2-7; D unclear. CDR1 and CDR2 from the germline V gene are SQVTM and ANQGSEA. The CDR3 length is 10 residues. V lost 4 bases and J lost 3, with 4 bases in between. CDR3 bases: TGCAGCGTTGCGGACTACGAGCAGTACTTC. Its protein product is CSVADYEQYF.